The 5 T cell receptor beta chains given below trace back to one sample, sequenced in a study of identical twins. TCRdb re-called the 5' RACE reads with MiXCR, one entry per CDR3 protein. The data contain roughly 190,000 distinct CDR3 sequences, 15% to 20% of them singletons. These data were also filed under a second study, of T cells expressing NK-cell markers.

Sequencing was carried out using CD8+ T cells sorted from blood. Receptors were obtained from a woman aged 18 to 35 in good health.

This clonotype was seen only a few times. The chain combines TRBV14 with TRBJ1-1; no clear D gene. Trimming pared 4 bases from V and 3 bases from J, leaving 12 bases between. The CDR3 sequence is 14 residues long. Germline assignment: CDR1 SGHDN and CDR2 FVKESK. The CDR3, as DNA: TGTGCCAGCAGCCTACGTGGCTCGTACACTGAAGCTTTCTTT. Translation: CASSLRGSYTEAFF. The full variable domain, with the rest looked up from reference TRBV14 and TRBJ1-1, is EAGVTQFPSHSVIEKGQTVTLRCDPISGHDNLYWYRRVMGKEIKFLLHFVKESKQDESGMPNNRFLAERTGGTYSTLKVQPAELEDSGVYFCASSLRGSYTEAFFGQGTRLTVV.

This clonotype was counted between two and nine times. The rearrangement joins TRBV20-1 to TRBJ1-1; unclear D gene. V was clipped by 5 bases and J by 4 bases, with 11 bases between them. CDR1 and CDR2 from the germline V gene are DFQATT and SNEGSKA (reference sequence). The CDR3 loop spans 12 amino acids. This CDR3 reads CSARRLSTEAFF. CDR3 nucleotides: TGCAGTGCTCGAAGGTTGAGCACTGAAGCTTTCTTT.

This clonotype was seen many times. The chain links TRBV29-1 to TRBJ2-1; D gene uncertain. V dropped 4 bases and J dropped 10 bases, with 8 bases sitting between them. Germline CDR1 is SQVTM and CDR2 is ANQGSEA. This CDR3 comprises 10 residues. The CDR3 is CSVGGKEQFF. CDR3 sequence (DNA): TGCAGCGTTGGCGGAAAGGAGCAGTTCTTC.

There are a few counts of this clonotype. J is TRBJ1-3 and V is TRBV27; D is undetermined. Trimming cost V 7 bases and J 0 bases, with 4 bases left between them. The CDR3 runs 12 residues. CDR1 is MNHEY and CDR2 is SMNVEV in the germline V gene (reference sequence). The CDR3 DNA sequence: TGTGCCAGCATGGGCTCTGGAAACACCATATATTTT. Translating it yields CASMGSGNTIYF.

The chain couples TRBV6-2 or TRBV6-3 to TRBJ2-1; tentatively, D is TRBD1 (5 bases). V dropped 6 bases and J dropped 6 bases, with 15 bases sitting between them. The germline gives CDR1 MNHEY, CDR2 SVGEGT. This CDR3 is 14 amino acids long. The CDR3 is CASRMGRTLNEQFF. As DNA, the CDR3 is TGTGCCAGCAGAATGGGGCGGACCCTCAATGAGCAGTTCTTC.